The TCR beta chain under discussion was sequenced for a study of CD4 T cells in relation to SARS-CoV-2 and coronaviruses. This clone occurred a few times. Its antigen is as yet unknown. Germline lookup yields CDR1 LGHNA and CDR2 YNFKEQ. This CDR3 contains 13 residues. V lost 5 bases to trimming and J lost 2 bases, with 9 bases between them. TCRdb keeps only in-frame clones here, not all; method: immunoSEQ multiplex PCR. The data show about 34,000 clones, 65% to 80% seen once. This TCR was recovered from an adult with COVID-19. The J gene is TRBJ1-2, the V gene TRBV4-2; possible D gene TRBD1, 6 bases. The source material was memory CD4+ T cells from PBMCs, cultured in vitro. CDR3 nucleotides: TGTGCCAGCAGCTTTCAGGGGAACTATGGCTACACCTTC. This translates into CASSFQGNYGYTF.